Listed below are T cell receptor beta chains from one sample, sequenced in a study of human T cells and chemical hapten exposure. TCRdb passed the RACE reads through MiXCR, listing each CDR3 protein once. This sample yields roughly 380,000 distinct CDR3 sequences, of which 4.5% to 5.5% are seen a single time; around 2.6% belongs to the top ten. The sample in question was whole blood, obtained in connection with sensitization to the hapten diphenylcyclopropenone (DPC). These receptor sequences come from a woman in her forties or fifties with alopecia areata. Some clones in this sample may be carry-over from other donors' samples. The CDR3 runs from the conserved cysteine through the conserved F or W. The D gene is left open where the match is weak. Size tells how often a clone was seen (once, few, many) or the class of an expanded clone, and some rows leave it out.

many	TRBJ1-1	.	TRBV7-4	CASSPPEGVWRTEAFF	TGTGCCAGCAGCCCCCCGGAGGGGGTTTGGAGAACTGAAGCTTTCTTT
.	TRBJ1-1	.	TRBV2	CASSEEGRNTEAFF	TGTGCCAGCAGTGAAGAGGGCCGGAACACTGAAGCTTTCTTT
few	TRBJ1-4	.	TRBV7-9	CASRGQQATNEKLFF	TGTGCCAGCAGAGGACAGCAAGCAACTAATGAAAAACTGTTTTTT
.	TRBJ2-3	TRBD2	TRBV6-5	CASSYGAGVKTDTQYF	TGTGCCAGCAGTTACGGGGCGGGAGTAAAGACAGATACGCAGTATTTT
many	TRBJ1-1	.	TRBV5-6	CASSYGPNTEAFF	TGTGCCAGCAGCTATGGACCGAACACTGAAGCTTTCTTT
few	TRBJ2-7	.	TRBV7-8	CASGTLSYEQYF	TGTGCCAGCGGGACCCTTTCCTACGAGCAGTACTTC
many	TRBJ1-2	.	TRBV5-1	CASSPGGGYTF	TGCGCCAGCAGCCCCGGGGGGGGTTACACCTTC
few	TRBJ2-2	.	TRBV5-4	CASSLDSTGELFF	TGTGCCAGCAGCTTGGATTCCACCGGGGAGCTGTTTTTT
few	TRBJ2-1	.	TRBV6-2/TRBV6-3	CASSAVGEQFF	TGTGCCAGCAGTGCCGTGGGGGAGCAGTTCTTC
many	TRBJ2-7	TRBD1	TRBV10-3	CAISESGTAAYEQYF	TGTGCCATCAGTGAGTCAGGGACAGCCGCCTACGAGCAGTACTTC
many	TRBJ2-1	TRBD2	TRBV6-2/TRBV6-3	CASSYLLAGGDEQFF	TGTGCCAGCAGTTACCTTCTAGCGGGAGGAGATGAGCAGTTCTTC
.	TRBJ1-1	TRBD1	TRBV7-6	CASSLGRGLWAEAFF	TGTGCCAGCAGCTTAGGCAGGGGGCTGTGGGCTGAAGCTTTCTTT
few	TRBJ1-1	TRBD1	TRBV29-1	CSARQGSTEAFF	TGCAGCGCTAGACAGGGGAGCACTGAAGCTTTCTTT
many	TRBJ2-1	.	TRBV2	CASSAGEQFF	TGTGCCAGCAGTGCGGGTGAGCAGTTCTTC
.	TRBJ1-2	TRBD1	TRBV7-9	CASSSPSSGTVYGYTF	TGTGCCAGCAGCTCACCCTCCTCCGGGACAGTCTATGGCTACACCTTC
many	TRBJ2-5	.	TRBV6-1	CASSRVPKETQYF	TGTGCCAGCAGTAGGGTCCCAAAAGAGACCCAGTACTTC
many	TRBJ1-2	.	TRBV10-3	CAISAVSEDGYTF	TGTGCCATCAGTGCAGTCAGTGAGGATGGCTACACCTTC
many	TRBJ2-3	TRBD1	TRBV20-1	CSAWDRSTDTQYF	TGCAGTGCTTGGGACAGAAGCACAGATACGCAGTATTTT
many	TRBJ2-1	.	TRBV2	CASSLDGSSYNEQFF	TGTGCCAGCAGCTTAGACGGGAGCTCCTACAATGAGCAGTTCTTC
.	TRBJ2-1	TRBD1	TRBV7-9	CASSSGQGLTEQFF	TGTGCCAGCAGCTCCGGACAGGGGCTGACTGAGCAGTTCTTC
many	TRBJ2-5	TRBD2	TRBV27	CASSLSGRPETQYF	TGTGCCAGCAGTCTTAGCGGGAGGCCAGAGACCCAGTACTTC
many	TRBJ2-1	.	TRBV7-9	CASSLSQNAYNEQFF	TGTGCCAGCAGCTTATCGCAAAACGCCTACAATGAGCAGTTCTTC
.	TRBJ1-2	.	TRBV27	CASSSRAGDNYGYTF	TGTGCCAGCAGCTCCCGGGCAGGGGATAACTATGGCTACACCTTC
.	TRBJ1-2	.	TRBV20-1	CSARSGYGYTF	TGCAGTGCCCGAAGCGGCTATGGCTACACCTTC
many	TRBJ2-3	TRBD2	TRBV12-3/TRBV12-4	CASSPLAGGGDTQYF	TGTGCCAGCAGCCCACTAGCGGGGGGAGGAGATACGCAGTATTTT
few	TRBJ1-1	.	TRBV12-3/TRBV12-4	CASTSLWPVSEAFF	TGTGCCAGCACCTCCCTTTGGCCCGTGAGTGAAGCTTTCTTT
few	TRBJ1-5	.	TRBV28	CASTLTLGQPQHF	TGTGCCAGCACCCTTACCCTGGGTCAGCCCCAGCATTTT
many	TRBJ1-5	.	TRBV12-3/TRBV12-4	CASSLERSPQPQHF	TGTGCCAGCAGTTTGGAACGGTCCCCCCAGCCCCAGCATTTT
.	TRBJ1-5	TRBD1	TRBV6-5	CASSRVTGTGGDQPQHF	TGTGCCAGCAGTAGAGTAACCGGGACAGGGGGGGATCAGCCCCAGCATTTT
few	TRBJ1-1	.	TRBV10-3	CASLGGKAMNTEAFF	TGTGCCTCCCTAGGTGGCAAGGCCATGAACACTGAAGCTTTCTTT
many	TRBJ2-5	.	TRBV28	CASSEELTQYF	TGTGCCAGCAGTGAGGAGTTGACCCAGTACTTC
many	TRBJ2-7	.	TRBV4-3	CASSQDRVRGEQYF	TGCGCCAGCAGCCAAGATCGGGTTCGGGGCGAGCAGTACTTC
.	TRBJ1-5	.	TRBV5-8	CASSAGPGEANNQPQHF	TGTGCCAGCAGCGCGGGTCCGGGGGAAGCTAACAATCAGCCCCAGCATTTT
few	TRBJ2-7	TRBD2	TRBV29-1	CSVARLAGGSYEQYF	TGCAGCGTTGCAAGACTAGCGGGAGGTTCCTACGAGCAGTACTTC
few	TRBJ1-3	TRBD1	TRBV4-2	CASSQEGDSSGNTIYF	TGTGCCAGCAGCCAAGAAGGGGACAGCTCTGGAAACACCATATATTTT